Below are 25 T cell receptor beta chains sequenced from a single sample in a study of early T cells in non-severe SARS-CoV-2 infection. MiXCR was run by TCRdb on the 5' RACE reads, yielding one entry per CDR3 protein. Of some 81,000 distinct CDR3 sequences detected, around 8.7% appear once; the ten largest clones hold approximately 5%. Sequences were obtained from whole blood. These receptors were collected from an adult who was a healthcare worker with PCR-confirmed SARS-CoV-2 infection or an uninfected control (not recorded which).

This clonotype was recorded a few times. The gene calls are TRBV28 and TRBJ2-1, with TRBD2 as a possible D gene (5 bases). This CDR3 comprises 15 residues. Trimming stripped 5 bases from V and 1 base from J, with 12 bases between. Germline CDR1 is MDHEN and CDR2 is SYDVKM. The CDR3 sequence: CASSPPEVSYNEQFF. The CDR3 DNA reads TGTGCCAGCAGTCCCCCGGAGGTGTCCTACAATGAGCAGTTCTTC.

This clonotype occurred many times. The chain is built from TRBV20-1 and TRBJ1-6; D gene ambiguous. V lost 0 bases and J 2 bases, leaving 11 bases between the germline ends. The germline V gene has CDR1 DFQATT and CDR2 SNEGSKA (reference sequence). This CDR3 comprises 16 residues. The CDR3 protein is CSARDVRATYNSPLHF. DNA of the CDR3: TGCAGTGCTAGAGATGTGAGGGCAACCTATAATTCACCCCTCCACTTT.

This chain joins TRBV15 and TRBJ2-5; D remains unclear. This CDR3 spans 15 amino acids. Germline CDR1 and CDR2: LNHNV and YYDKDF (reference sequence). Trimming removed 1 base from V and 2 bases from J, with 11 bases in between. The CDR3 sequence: CATSRVDGVQETQYF. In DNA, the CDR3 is TGTGCCACCAGCAGAGTGGACGGAGTACAAGAGACCCAGTACTTC.

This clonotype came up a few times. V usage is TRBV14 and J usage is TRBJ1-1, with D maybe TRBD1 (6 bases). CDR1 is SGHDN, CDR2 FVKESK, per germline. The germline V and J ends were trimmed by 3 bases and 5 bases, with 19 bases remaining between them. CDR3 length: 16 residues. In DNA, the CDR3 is TGTGCCAGCAGCCAGCAACGGAGGGGGTTGTATACTGAAGCTTTCTTT. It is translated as CASSQQRRGLYTEAFF.

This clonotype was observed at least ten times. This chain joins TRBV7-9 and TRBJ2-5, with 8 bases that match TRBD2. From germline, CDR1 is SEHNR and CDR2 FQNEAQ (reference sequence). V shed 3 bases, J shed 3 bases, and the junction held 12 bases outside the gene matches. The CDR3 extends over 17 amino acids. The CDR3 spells CASSFGALAGNEETQYF. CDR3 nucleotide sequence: TGTGCCAGCAGCTTTGGGGCCCTAGCGGGTAACGAAGAGACCCAGTACTTC.

The CDR3 region is CASSRSHNEQFF. The CDR3 DNA sequence: TGTGCCAGCAGCCGGAGTCACAATGAGCAGTTCTTC. The chain combines TRBV11-2 with TRBJ2-1; no clear D. The CDR3 totals 12 residues. Germline V gene sequence: CDR1 SGHAT, CDR2 FQNNGV. V lost 5 bases to trimming and J lost 5 bases, with 7 bases between them. The full variable domain, its missing parts supplied by reference TRBV11-2 and TRBJ2-1, is EAGVAQSPRYKIIEKRQSVAFWCNPISGHATLYWYQQILGQGPKLLIQFQNNGVVDDSQLPKDRFSAERLKGVDSTLKIQPAKLEDSAVYLCASSRSHNEQFFGPGTRLTVL.

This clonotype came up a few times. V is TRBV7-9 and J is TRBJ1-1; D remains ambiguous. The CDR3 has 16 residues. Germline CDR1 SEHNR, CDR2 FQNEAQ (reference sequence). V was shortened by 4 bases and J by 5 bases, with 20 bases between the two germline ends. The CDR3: CASSSVLSPGRTEAFF. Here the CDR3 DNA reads TGTGCCAGCAGCTCCGTTTTGTCTCCTGGGAGGACTGAAGCTTTCTTT.

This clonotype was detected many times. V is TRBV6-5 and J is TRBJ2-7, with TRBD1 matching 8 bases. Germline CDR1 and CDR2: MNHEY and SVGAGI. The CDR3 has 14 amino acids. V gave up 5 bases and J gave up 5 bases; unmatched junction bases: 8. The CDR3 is CASSQTDRGHEQYF. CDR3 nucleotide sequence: TGTGCCAGCAGTCAGACCGACAGGGGCCACGAGCAGTACTTC.

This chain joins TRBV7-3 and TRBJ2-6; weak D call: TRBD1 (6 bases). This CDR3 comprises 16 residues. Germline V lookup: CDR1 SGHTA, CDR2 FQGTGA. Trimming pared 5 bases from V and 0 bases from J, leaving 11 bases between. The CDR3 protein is CASSRDTNSGANVLTF. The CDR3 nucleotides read TGTGCCAGCAGCCGGGACACTAACTCTGGGGCCAACGTCCTGACTTTC.

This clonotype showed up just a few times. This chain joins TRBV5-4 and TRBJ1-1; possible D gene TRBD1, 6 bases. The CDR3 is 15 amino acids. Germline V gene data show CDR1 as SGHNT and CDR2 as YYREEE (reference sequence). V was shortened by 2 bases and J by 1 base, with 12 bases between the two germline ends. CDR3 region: CASSFSPDRNTEAFF. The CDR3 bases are TGTGCCAGCAGCTTTTCCCCGGACAGGAACACTGAAGCTTTCTTT.

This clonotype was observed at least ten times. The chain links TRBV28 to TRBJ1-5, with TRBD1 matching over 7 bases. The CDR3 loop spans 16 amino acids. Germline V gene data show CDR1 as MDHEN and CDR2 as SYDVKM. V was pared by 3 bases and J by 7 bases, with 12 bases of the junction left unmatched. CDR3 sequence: CASSFRGASGLQPQHF. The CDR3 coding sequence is TGTGCCAGCAGTTTCAGGGGGGCGAGTGGATTGCAGCCCCAGCATTTT.

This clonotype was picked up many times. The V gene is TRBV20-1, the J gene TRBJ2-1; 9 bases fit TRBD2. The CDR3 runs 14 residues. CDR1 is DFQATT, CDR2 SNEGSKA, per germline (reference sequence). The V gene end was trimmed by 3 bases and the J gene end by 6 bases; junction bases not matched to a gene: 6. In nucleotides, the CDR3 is TGCAGTGCTAGGCCGGGCGGGAGGGTCAATGAGCAGTTCTTC. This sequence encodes CSARPGGRVNEQFF.

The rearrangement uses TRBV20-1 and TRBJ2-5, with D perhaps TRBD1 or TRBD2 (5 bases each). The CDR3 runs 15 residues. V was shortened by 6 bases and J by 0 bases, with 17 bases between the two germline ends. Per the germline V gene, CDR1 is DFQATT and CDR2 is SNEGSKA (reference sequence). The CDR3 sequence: CSARGQPGNQETQYF. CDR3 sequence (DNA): TGCAGTGCGAGGGGCCAGCCGGGAAACCAAGAGACCCAGTACTTC.

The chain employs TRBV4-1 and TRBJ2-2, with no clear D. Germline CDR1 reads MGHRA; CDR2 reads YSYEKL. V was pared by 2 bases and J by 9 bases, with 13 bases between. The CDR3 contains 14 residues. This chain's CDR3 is CASSQPGPDRELFF. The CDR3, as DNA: TGCGCCAGCAGCCAACCGGGCCCCGACCGGGAGCTGTTTTTT.

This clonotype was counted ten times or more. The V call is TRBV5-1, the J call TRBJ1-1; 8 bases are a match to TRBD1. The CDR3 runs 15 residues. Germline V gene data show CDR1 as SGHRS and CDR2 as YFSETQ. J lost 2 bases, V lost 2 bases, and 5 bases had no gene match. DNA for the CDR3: TGCGCCAGCAGCTTACAGGGGGTAGAAAACACTGAAGCTTTCTTT. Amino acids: CASSLQGVENTEAFF.

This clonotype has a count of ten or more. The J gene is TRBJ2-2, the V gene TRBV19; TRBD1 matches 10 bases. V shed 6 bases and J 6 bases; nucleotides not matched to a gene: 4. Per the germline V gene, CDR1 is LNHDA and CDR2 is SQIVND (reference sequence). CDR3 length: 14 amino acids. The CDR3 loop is CASRGTGVAGELFF. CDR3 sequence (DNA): TGTGCCAGTAGGGGGACAGGGGTGGCCGGGGAGCTGTTTTTT. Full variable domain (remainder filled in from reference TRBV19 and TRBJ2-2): DGGITQSPKYLFRKEGQNVTLSCEQNLNHDAMYWYRQDPGQGLRLIYYSQIVNDFQKGDIAEGYSVSREKKESFPLTVTSAQKNPTAFYLCASRGTGVAGELFFGEGSRLTVL.

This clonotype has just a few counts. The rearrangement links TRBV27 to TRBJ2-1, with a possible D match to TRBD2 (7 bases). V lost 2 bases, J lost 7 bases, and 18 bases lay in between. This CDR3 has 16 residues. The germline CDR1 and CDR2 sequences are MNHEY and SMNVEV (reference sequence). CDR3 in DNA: TGTGCCAGCAGTTTAGAGGGGGGGCGATTCGGTAATGAGCAGTTCTTC. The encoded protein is CASSLEGGRFGNEQFF.

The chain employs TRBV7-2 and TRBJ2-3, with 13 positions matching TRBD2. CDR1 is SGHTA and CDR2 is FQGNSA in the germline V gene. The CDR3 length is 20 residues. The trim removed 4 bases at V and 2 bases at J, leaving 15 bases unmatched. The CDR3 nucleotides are TGTGCCAGCAGCTCCGAGAGGACTAGCGGGAGCTCTTCTCACACAGATACGCAGTATTTT. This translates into CASSSERTSGSSSHTDTQYF.

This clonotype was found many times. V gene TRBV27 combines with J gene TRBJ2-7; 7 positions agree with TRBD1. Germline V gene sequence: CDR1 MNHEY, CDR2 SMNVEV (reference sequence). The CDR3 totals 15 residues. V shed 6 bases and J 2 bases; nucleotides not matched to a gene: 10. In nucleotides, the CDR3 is TGTGCCAGCAGAACCACGCCGGGACAGACCTACGAGCAGTACTTC. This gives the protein CASRTTPGQTYEQYF.

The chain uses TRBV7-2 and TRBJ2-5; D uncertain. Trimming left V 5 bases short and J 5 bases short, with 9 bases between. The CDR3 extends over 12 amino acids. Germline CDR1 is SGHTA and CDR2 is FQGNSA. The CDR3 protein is CASSPLRETQYF. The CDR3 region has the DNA TGTGCCAGCAGCCCCCTTCGGGAGACCCAGTACTTC.

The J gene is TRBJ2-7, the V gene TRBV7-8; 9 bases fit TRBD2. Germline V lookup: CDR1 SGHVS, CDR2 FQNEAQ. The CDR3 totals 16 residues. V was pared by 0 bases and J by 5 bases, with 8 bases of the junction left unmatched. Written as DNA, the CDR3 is TGTGCCAGCAGCTTAGCGGCTGCGGGAGGGATACACGAGCAGTACTTC. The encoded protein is CASSLAAAGGIHEQYF.

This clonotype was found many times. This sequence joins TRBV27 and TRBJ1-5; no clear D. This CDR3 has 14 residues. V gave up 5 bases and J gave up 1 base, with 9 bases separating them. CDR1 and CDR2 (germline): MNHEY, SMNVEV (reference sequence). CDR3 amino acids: CASSTTGSNQPQHF. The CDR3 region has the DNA TGTGCCAGCAGTACTACGGGGAGCAATCAGCCCCAGCATTTT.

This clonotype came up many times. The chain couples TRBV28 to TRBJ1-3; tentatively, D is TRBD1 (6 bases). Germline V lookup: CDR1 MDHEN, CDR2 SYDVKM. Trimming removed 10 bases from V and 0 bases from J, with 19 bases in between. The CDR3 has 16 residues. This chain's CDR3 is CATTPGGIHSGNTIYF. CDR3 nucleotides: TGTGCCACCACCCCCGGGGGCATTCACTCTGGAAACACCATATATTTT.

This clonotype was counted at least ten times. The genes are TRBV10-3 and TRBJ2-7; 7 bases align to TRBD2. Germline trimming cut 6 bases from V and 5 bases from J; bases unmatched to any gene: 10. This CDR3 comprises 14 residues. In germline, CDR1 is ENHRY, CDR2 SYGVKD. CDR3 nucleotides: TGTGCCATCAGGGCCGGGACTAATGAAAACGAGCAGTACTTC. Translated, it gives CAIRAGTNENEQYF.

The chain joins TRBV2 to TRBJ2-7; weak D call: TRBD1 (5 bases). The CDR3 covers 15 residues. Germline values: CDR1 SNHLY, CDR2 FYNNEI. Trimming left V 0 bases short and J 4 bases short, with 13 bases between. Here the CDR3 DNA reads TGTGCCAGCAGTGAAGCTAGTGGACAACGGTACGAGCAGTACTTC. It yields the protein CASSEASGQRYEQYF. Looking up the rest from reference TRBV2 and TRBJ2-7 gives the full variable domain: EPEVTQTPSHQVTQMGQEVILRCVPISNHLYFYWYRQILGQKVEFLVSFYNNEISEKSEIFDDQFSVERPDGSNFTLKIRSTKLEDSAMYFCASSEASGQRYEQYFGPGTRLTVT.